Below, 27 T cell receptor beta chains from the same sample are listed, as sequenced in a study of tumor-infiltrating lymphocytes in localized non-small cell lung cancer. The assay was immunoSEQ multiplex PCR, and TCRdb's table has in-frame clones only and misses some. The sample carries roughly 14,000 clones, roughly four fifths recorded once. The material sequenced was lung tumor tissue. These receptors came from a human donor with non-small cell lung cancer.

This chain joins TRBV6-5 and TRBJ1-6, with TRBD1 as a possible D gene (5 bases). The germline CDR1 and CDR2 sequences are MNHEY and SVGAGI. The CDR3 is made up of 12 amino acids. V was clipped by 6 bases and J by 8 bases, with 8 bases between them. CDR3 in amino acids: CASREGHSPLHF. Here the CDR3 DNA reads TGTGCCAGCAGGGAGGGGCATTCACCCCTCCACTTT.

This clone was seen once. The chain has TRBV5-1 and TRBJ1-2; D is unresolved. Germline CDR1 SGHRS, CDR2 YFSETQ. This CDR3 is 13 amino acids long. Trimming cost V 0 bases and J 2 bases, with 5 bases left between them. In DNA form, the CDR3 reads TGCGCCAGCAGCTTGGAAGGGAACTATGGCTACACCTTC. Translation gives CASSLEGNYGYTF.

Written as DNA, the CDR3 is TGTGCCAGCAGGCCTACACAGGGGGAAAACTATGGCTACACCTTC. Translating gives CASRPTQGENYGYTF. This rearrangement joins TRBV6-5 to TRBJ1-2; 8 bases are a match to TRBD1. V trimming: 6 bases; J trimming: 2 bases; junction bases outside the gene matches: 8. The germline CDR1 and CDR2 sequences are MNHEY and SVGAGI. The CDR3 has 15 residues.

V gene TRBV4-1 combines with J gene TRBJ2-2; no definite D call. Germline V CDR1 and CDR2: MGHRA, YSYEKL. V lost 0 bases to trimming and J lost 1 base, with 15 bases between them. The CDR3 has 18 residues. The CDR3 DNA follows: TGCGCCAGCAGCCAAGACCCCCGCGGAGCTAAGAACACCGGGGAGCTGTTTTTT. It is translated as CASSQDPRGAKNTGELFF.

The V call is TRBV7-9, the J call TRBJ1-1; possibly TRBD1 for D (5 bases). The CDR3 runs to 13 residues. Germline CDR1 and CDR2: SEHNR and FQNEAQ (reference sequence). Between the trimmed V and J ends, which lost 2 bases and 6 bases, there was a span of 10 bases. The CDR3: CASSLRGDSEAFF. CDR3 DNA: TGTGCCAGCAGCTTACGAGGGGACTCTGAAGCTTTCTTT.

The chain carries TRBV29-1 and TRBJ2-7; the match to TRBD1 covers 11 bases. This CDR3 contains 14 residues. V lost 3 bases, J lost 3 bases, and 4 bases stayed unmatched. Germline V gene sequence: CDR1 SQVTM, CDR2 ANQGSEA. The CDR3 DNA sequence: TGCAGCGTTGAGAGTGGGACAGGGGGCTACGAGCAGTACTTC. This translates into CSVESGTGGYEQYF.

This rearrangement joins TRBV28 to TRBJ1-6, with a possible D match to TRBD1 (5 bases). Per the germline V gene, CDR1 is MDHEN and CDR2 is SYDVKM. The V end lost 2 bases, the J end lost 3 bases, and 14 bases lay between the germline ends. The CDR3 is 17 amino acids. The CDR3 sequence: CASSLLRGGFYNSPLHF. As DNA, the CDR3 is TGTGCCAGCAGTTTACTGAGGGGAGGATTCTATAATTCACCCCTCCACTTT.

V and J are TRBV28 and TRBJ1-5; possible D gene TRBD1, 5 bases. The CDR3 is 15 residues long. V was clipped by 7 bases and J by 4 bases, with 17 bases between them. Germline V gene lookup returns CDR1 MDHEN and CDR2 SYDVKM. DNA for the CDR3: TGTGCCAGCACCATGGAGGGCTACAGGAATCAGCCCCAGCATTTT. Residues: CASTMEGYRNQPQHF. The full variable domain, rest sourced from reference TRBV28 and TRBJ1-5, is DVKVTQSSRYLVKRTGEKVFLECVQDMDHENMFWYRQDPGLGLRLIYFSYDVKMKEKGDIPEGYSVSREKKERFSLILESASTNQTSMYLCASTMEGYRNQPQHFGDGTRLSIL.

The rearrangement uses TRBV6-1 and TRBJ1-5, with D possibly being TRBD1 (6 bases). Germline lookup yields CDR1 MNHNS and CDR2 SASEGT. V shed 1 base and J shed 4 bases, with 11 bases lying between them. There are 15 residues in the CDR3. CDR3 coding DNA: TGTGCCAGCAGTGAAGGGACAGAGACTAATCAGCCCCAGCATTTT. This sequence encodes CASSEGTETNQPQHF.

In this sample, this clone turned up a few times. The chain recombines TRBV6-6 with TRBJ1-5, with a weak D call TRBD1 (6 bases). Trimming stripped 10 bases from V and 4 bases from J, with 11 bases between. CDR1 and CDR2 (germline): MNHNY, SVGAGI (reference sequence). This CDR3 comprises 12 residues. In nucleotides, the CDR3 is TGTGCCACAAGAAGGGGGAATCAGCCCCAGCATTTT. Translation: CATRRGNQPQHF.

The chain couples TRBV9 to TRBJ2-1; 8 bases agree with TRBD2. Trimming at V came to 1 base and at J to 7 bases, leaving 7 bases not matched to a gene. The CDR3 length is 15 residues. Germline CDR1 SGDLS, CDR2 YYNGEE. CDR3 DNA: TGTGCCAGCAGCGTACGGGGGGGCCTCTGGAATGAGCAGTTCTTC. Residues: CASSVRGGLWNEQFF. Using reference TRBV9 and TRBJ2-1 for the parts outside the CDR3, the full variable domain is DSGVTQTPKHLITATGQRVTLRCSPRSGDLSVYWYQQSLDQGLQFLIQYYNGEERAKGNILERFSAQQFPDLHSELNLSSLELGDSALYFCASSVRGGLWNEQFFGPGTRLTVL.

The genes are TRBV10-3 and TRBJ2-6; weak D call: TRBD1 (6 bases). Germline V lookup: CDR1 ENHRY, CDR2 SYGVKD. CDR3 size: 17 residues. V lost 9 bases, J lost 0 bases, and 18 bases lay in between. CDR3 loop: CAILNGGRSSGANVLTF. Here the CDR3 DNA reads TGTGCCATTCTTAATGGGGGCAGGAGCTCTGGGGCCAACGTCCTGACTTTC.

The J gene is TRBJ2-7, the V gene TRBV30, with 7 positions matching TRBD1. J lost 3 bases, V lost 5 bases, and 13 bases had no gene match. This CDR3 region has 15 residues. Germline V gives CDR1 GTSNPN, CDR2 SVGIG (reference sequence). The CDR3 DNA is TGTGCCTGGTCCCTGGGGGACAGAAATGTCTACGAGCAGTACTTC. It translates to CAWSLGDRNVYEQYF.

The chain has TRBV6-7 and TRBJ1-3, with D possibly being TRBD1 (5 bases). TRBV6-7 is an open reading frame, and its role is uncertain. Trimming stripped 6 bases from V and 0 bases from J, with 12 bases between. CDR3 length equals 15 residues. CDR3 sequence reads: CASSFRQLSGNTIYF. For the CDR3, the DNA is TGTGCCAGCAGCTTTAGACAGCTCTCTGGAAACACCATATATTTT.

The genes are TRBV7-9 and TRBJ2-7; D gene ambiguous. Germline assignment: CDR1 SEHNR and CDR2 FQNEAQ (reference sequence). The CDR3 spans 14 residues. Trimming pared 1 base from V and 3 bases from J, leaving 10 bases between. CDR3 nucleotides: TGTGCCAGCAGCTTAGACCCCTCGGGCTACGAGCAGTACTTC. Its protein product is CASSLDPSGYEQYF.

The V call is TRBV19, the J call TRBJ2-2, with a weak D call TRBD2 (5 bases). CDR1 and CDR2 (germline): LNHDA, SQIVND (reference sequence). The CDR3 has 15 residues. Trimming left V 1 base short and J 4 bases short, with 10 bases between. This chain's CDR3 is CASSIGAEGTGELFF. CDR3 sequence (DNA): TGTGCCAGTAGTATAGGGGCAGAGGGCACCGGGGAGCTGTTTTTT.

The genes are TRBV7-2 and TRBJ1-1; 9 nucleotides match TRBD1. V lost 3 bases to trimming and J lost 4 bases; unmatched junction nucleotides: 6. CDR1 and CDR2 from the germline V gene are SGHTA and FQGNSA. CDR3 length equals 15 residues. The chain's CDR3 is CASSLATGGITEAFF. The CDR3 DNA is TGTGCCAGCAGCTTGGCGACAGGGGGTATCACTGAAGCTTTCTTT.

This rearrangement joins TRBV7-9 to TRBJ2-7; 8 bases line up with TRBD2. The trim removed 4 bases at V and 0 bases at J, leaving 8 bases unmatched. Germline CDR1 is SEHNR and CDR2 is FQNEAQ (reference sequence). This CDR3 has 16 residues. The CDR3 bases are TGTGCCAGCAGCTCCAGCTCCGGGACTAGCTCCTACGAGCAGTACTTC. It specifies CASSSSSGTSSYEQYF.

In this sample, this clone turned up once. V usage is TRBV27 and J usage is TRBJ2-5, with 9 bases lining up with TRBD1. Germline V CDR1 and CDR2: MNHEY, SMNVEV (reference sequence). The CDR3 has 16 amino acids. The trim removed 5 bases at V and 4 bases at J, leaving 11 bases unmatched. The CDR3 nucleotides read TGTGCCAGCAGTGCCGCCGGGACAGGGAGAAGAGAGACCCAGTACTTC. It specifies CASSAAGTGRRETQYF.

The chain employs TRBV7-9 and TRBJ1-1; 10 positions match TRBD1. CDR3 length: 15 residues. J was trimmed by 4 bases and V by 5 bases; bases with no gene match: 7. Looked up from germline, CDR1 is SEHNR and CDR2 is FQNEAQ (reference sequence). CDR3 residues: CASSDSGTGVTEAFF. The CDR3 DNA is TGTGCCAGCAGCGATTCCGGGACAGGGGTCACTGAAGCTTTCTTT. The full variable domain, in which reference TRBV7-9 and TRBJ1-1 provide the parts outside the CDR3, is DTGVSQNPRHKITKRGQNVTFRCDPISEHNRLYWYRQTLGQGPEFLTYFQNEAQLEKSRLLSDRFSAERPKGSFSTLEIQRTEQGDSAMYLCASSDSGTGVTEAFFGQGTRLTVV.

The DNA of the CDR3 is TGTGCCAGCAGCTTAGCCGGGACAGTAGCCTACGAGCAGTACTTC. Translating it yields CASSLAGTVAYEQYF. The rearrangement uses TRBV5-5 and TRBJ2-7, with TRBD1 identical over 7 bases. The CDR3 loop spans 15 amino acids. Germline CDR1 SGHKS, CDR2 YYEKEE (reference sequence). Trimming removed 2 bases from V and 2 bases from J; junction bases left unmatched: 7.

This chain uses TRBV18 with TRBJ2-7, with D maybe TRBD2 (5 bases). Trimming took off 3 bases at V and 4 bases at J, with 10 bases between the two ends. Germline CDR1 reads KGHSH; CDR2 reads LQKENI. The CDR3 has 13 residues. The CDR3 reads CASSPPGGYEQYF. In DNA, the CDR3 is TGTGCCAGCTCACCTCCAGGAGGATACGAGCAGTACTTC.

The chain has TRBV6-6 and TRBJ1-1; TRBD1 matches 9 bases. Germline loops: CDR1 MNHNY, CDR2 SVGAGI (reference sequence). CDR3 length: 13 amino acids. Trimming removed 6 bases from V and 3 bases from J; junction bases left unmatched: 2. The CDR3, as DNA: TGTGCCAGCAGGGACAGGGGCGACACTGAAGCTTTCTTT. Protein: CASRDRGDTEAFF.

The CDR3 bases are TGTGCCAGCAGTGTTGAGAAGAACACTGAAGCTTTCTTT. Protein sequence: CASSVEKNTEAFF. V gene TRBV2 combines with J gene TRBJ1-1; D unclear. Trimming took off 4 bases at V and 1 base at J, with 7 bases between the two ends. CDR1 is SNHLY and CDR2 is FYNNEI in the germline V gene. The CDR3 is made up of 13 amino acids.

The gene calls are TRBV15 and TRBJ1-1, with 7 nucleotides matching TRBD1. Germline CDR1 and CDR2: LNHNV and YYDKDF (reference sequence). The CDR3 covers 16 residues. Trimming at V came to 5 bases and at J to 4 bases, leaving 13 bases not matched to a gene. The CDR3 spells CATSGPTGRDGTEAFF. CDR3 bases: TGTGCCACCAGCGGACCGACAGGGCGGGACGGCACTGAAGCTTTCTTT.

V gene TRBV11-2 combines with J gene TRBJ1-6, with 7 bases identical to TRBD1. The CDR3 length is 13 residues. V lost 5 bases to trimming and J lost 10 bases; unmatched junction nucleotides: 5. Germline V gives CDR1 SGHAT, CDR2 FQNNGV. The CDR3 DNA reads TGTGCCAGCAGCCCTGACAGGGAGTCACCCCTCCACTTT. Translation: CASSPDRESPLHF.

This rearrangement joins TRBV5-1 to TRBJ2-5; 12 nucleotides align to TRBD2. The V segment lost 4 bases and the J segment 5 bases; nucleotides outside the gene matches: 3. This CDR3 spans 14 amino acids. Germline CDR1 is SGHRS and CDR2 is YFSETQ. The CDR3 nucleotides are TGCGCCAGCAGCCCTCTAGCGGGGGGGGAGACCCAGTACTTC. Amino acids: CASSPLAGGETQYF.